This TCR beta chain was profiled in a study of OX40 agonist ivuxolimab in advanced cancers. Describing the broader study: Ivuxolimab, which targeted the costimulatory receptor OX40 (CD134), was an agonistic, fully human IgG2 monoclonal antibody. The point of sequencing TCRbeta in the periphery was to test whether ivuxolimab changed TCR sequence diversity and drove clonal T-cell expansion. Patients were allowed to have had prior anti-PD-1, anti-PD-L1 or anti-CTLA-4 therapy, and approximately 43% of the dose-escalation patients had previously received checkpoint inhibitors. Of the approximately 50 dose-escalation patients, hepatocellular carcinoma was present in around 20, melanoma in approximately 15, renal cell carcinoma in 9 and head and neck cancer in 9. The monotherapy dose-escalation portion (N ≈ 52 patients) of the phase I ivuxolimab trial is reported in the paper. In the dose-escalation cohort, 82.7% of patients were male, and the mean age was roughly 60 years, with a range of about 23 to 90. Intravenous ivuxolimab was administered to patients every 2 weeks at six dose levels: 0.01, 0.1, 0.3, 1.5, 3 and 10 mg/kg. Partial responses occurred in three dose-escalation patients: two with cutaneous melanoma and one with hepatocellular carcinoma.

Patients with autoimmune disease history or receiving systemic immunosuppression were excluded from the trial. Peripheral blood for TCR sequencing was collected from all dose cohorts at baseline, on cycle 4 day 1, and on cycle 7 day 1. Samples were obtained from an open-label, multicenter, first-in-human phase I dose-escalation trial of ivuxolimab. Adults with locally advanced or metastatic head and neck squamous cell, hepatocellular, melanoma or renal cell carcinoma were enrolled in the trial. Before TCR sequencing, CD4+ T cells and CD8+ T cells were sorted from peripheral blood as separate populations. For sequencing of the TCRbeta CDR3 region, genomic DNA was extracted from the sorted cells. The immunoSEQ Assay was used for sequencing of TCRbeta CDR3 regions. Drawn from immuneACCESS, this table holds only the in-frame rearrangements with V and J called that TCRdb kept. Clones are partly lost; checked studies trace under half to an unresolved V gene and leave the rest unexplained. This sample is represented by tens of thousands of clones; less than 95% of them were singletons. The ten biggest clones cover more than 13% of the sample.

What the research found in general, with its limitations: After ivuxolimab, expanded clones were on average more numerous among CD8+ T cells than among CD4+ T cells. Low levels of normalized T-cell clonal expansion were also seen in some nonresponding patients. The antigen specificity of the clonally expanded peripheral T cells was not determined. In partial responders in the 0.1-3.0 mg/kg groups, normalized peripheral clonal expansion was found to be among the lowest, especially among CD8+ T cells. At doses from 0.1 to 3.0 mg/kg, clonal expansion was seen in both CD4+ and CD8+ blood T cells between baseline and week 6.

The CDR3 has 12 amino acids, counting the end cysteine and phenylalanine. Only CDR3 DNA is held: 36 bases, read in frame from base 1. Via the germline V gene (reference sequence), CDR1 is SEHNR and CDR2 FQNEAQ. V lost 7 bases and J lost 5 bases; the stretch between them is 8 bases long. Of note for this clone: What this receptor recognizes is not known. Base qualities are not at hand, and no much larger clone is one base apart.

The sequence was obtained from an adult with an advanced solid tumor such as melanoma, head and neck, liver or kidney cancer. The input for sequencing was CD4+ or CD8+ T cells sorted from blood, taken in a trial of the OX40 agonist ivuxolimab. The V and J segments used are TRBV7-9 and TRBJ2-2; no D gene is confidently identified. At the DNA level, the sequence is TGTGCCAGCACCCTTAATACCGGGGAGCTGTTTTTT. This encodes CASTLNTGELFF.